This T cell receptor beta chain was identified in a study of blood T cell repertoires in COVID-19. Germline-derived CDR1 and CDR2 are SGHAT and FQNNGV. V dropped 5 bases and J dropped 1; count of bases not matched to a gene: 10. CDR3 length equals 16 residues. Original methodology: How many nucleated cells were present was estimated from reference gene primer amplification. Profiled with immunoSEQ multiplex PCR; TCRdb holds only in-frame clones, not every one. V and J calls and clone size are given by that table; D and trimming were obtained from the DNA. The sample records 55,000 to 70,000 clones, approximately 90% being singletons.

J is TRBJ1-1 and V is TRBV11-2, with 7 bases lining up with TRBD1. This TCR derives from a woman aged 35 to 49 who had recovered from COVID-19. The sample taken for sequencing was PBMCs or T cells enriched from blood (not recorded which). The CDR3 DNA is TGTGCCAGCAGCCTTCCGGGACAGCAAGAGAACACTGAAGCTTTCTTT. This encodes CASSLPGQQENTEAFF.